This T cell receptor beta chain was identified during a study of blood T cell repertoires in COVID-19. Clones were read by immunoSEQ multiplex PCR, and TCRdb kept only the in-frame ones, dropping some. The sample has some 220,000 clones, around 85% seen once. Sequencing was carried out using PBMCs or T cells enriched from blood (not recorded which). This TCR came from a woman in her 50s in a cohort exposed to, infected with or recovered from COVID-19 (not recorded which).

CDR3 bases: TGTGCTACTGGCCGGCAGGGCGGCTATGGCTACACCTTC. Amino acids: CATGRQGGYGYTF. The chain couples TRBV30 to TRBJ1-2; D might be TRBD1 (5 bases). There are 13 residues in the CDR3. Germline assignment: CDR1 GTSNPN and CDR2 SVGIG (reference sequence).